This is a list of T cell receptor beta chains from one sample in a study of blood T cell repertoires in COVID-19. Generated by immunoSEQ multiplex PCR, the TCRdb table keeps only in-frame clones and is missing some. The sample shows about 100,000 clones, around 90% of them seen only once. Material for sequencing was peripheral blood. The receptors were sampled from a woman aged 60 to 75 with acute or convalescent COVID-19. The CDR3 runs from the conserved cysteine through the conserved F or W. The order of the fields is clone size, J gene, D gene, V gene, CDR3 protein, CDR3 DNA. D genes are given only for firm matches. Some rows have no size entry. The others give once, few or many, or a class for an expanded clone.

-	TRBJ1-1	-	TRBV30	CAWSVRGRAEAFF	TGTGCCTGGAGTGTACGCGGGCGGGCTGAAGCTTTCTTT
once	TRBJ1-1	TRBD1	TRBV20-1	CSASTGGAMNTEAFF	TGCAGTGCTAGTACAGGGGGCGCCATGAACACTGAAGCTTTCTTT
-	TRBJ1-1	TRBD1	TRBV14	CASSVASQGQAFF	TGTGCCAGCAGCGTCGCGTCACAGGGGCAAGCTTTCTTT
-	TRBJ1-1	-	TRBV27	CASSFVWNTEAFF	TGTGCCAGCAGTTTCGTCTGGAACACTGAAGCTTTCTTT
-	TRBJ1-5	TRBD1	TRBV2	CASSGQGGNQPQHF	TGTGCCAGCAGCGGACAGGGCGGCAATCAGCCCCAGCATTTT
once	TRBJ1-4	TRBD1	TRBV11-2	CASSLRGPVEKLFF	TGTGCCAGCAGCCTCAGGGGGCCGGTTGAAAAACTGTTTTTT
-	TRBJ2-3	TRBD2	TRBV2	CASRQLALSTDTQYF	TGTGCCAGCAGACAACTAGCGCTGAGCACAGATACGCAGTATTTT
-	TRBJ1-3	-	TRBV3-1/TRBV3-2	CASSLGQLSSGNTIYF	TGTGCCAGCAGCCTAGGACAACTCTCTTCTGGAAACACCATATATTTT
-	TRBJ1-2	-	TRBV4-2	CASSQVTGGYTF	TGTGCCAGCAGCCAAGTTACAGGAGGCTACACCTTC
-	TRBJ1-5	-	TRBV2	CASTLLGTLNQPQHF	TGTGCCAGCACCCTACTTGGGACACTTAATCAGCCCCAGCATTTT
-	TRBJ1-1	-	TRBV7-2	CASSSQGRDTEAFF	TGTGCCAGCAGCTCACAGGGAAGGGACACTGAAGCTTTCTTT
-	TRBJ1-2	TRBD1	TRBV28	CASSPPGQVYGYTF	TGTGCCAGCAGTCCCCCCGGACAGGTCTATGGCTACACCTTC
once	TRBJ2-7	TRBD2	TRBV9	CASSVGAGGSYEQYF	TGTGCCAGCAGCGTAGGAGCGGGAGGGTCCTACGAGCAGTACTTC
-	TRBJ2-1	TRBD2	TRBV11-1	CASSLGELAGARRQFF	TGTGCCAGCAGCTTAGGGGAACTAGCGGGGGCCCGGCGGCAGTTCTTC
-	TRBJ2-1	TRBD2	TRBV11-3	CASSSGLAGAEQFF	TGTGCCAGCAGCTCGGGACTAGCGGGAGCTGAGCAGTTCTTC
-	TRBJ2-7	TRBD1	TRBV29-1	CSVGTGGIGYEQYF	TGCAGCGTAGGGACAGGGGGCATCGGATACGAGCAGTACTTC
-	TRBJ1-4	TRBD1	TRBV30	CAWSQGANEKLFF	TGTGCCTGGAGCCAGGGGGCTAATGAAAAACTGTTTTTT
-	TRBJ2-3	TRBD1	TRBV2	CASGGTGAGDTQYF	TGTGCCAGCGGAGGAACAGGGGCGGGAGATACGCAGTATTTT
once	TRBJ1-3	-	TRBV28	CASHRVGNTIYF	TGTGCCAGCCACAGGGTTGGAAACACCATATATTTT
-	TRBJ1-1	TRBD1	TRBV12-3/TRBV12-4	CASSRQGNTEAFF	TGTGCCAGCAGTCGACAGGGGAACACTGAAGCTTTCTTT
-	TRBJ2-7	TRBD1	TRBV24-1	CATSDRTGSYEQYF	TGTGCCACCAGTGACCGGACAGGGAGCTACGAGCAGTACTTC
-	TRBJ2-7	-	TRBV6-5	CASSQRREQYF	TGTGCCAGCAGTCAGCGGAGGGAGCAGTACTTC
-	TRBJ2-3	-	TRBV4-1	CASSQDGRRGDTQYF	TGCGCCAGCAGCCAAGATGGTCGACGCGGGGATACGCAGTATTTT
-	TRBJ1-4	-	TRBV3-1/TRBV3-2	CASSQPGRNEKLFF	TGTGCCAGCAGCCAGCCGGGTAGAAATGAAAAACTGTTTTTT
-	TRBJ2-7	TRBD2	TRBV19	CASSIGTSGSSHEQYF	TGTGCCAGTAGTATTGGGACTAGCGGGAGCTCACACGAGCAGTACTTC
-	TRBJ2-2	-	TRBV24-1	CATGTPNTGELFF	TGTGCCACCGGGACACCGAACACCGGGGAGCTGTTTTTT
-	TRBJ2-1	TRBD1	TRBV28	CASSFSRWGRQGAKSNEQFF	TGTGCCAGCAGTTTTAGTCGGTGGGGGAGACAGGGGGCAAAGAGCAATGAGCAGTTCTTC